These 21 T cell receptor beta chains were sequenced from one sample in a study of CD8 T cells in ankylosing spondylitis. TCRdb fed the 5' RACE reads into MiXCR, producing one record per CDR3 protein. The profile shows about 190,000 distinct CDR3 sequences, over 10% of them singletons. The source material was blood, either unsorted or a sorted T cell fraction (not recorded which). All receptors come from a female donor with ankylosing spondylitis or in good health (not recorded which).

This rearrangement joins TRBV7-3 to TRBJ2-1; D possibly corresponds to TRBD1 (5 bases). The CDR3 consists of 14 residues. Germline CDR1 is SGHTA and CDR2 is FQGTGA. V was clipped by 0 bases and J by 5 bases, with 8 bases between them. The CDR3 bases are TGTGCCAGCAGCTTAACCAGGGATGACAATGAGCAGTTCTTC. This translates into CASSLTRDDNEQFF.

J is TRBJ2-1 and V is TRBV20-1; weak D call: TRBD1 (6 bases). The CDR3 totals 11 residues. Trimming stripped 0 bases from V and 16 bases from J, with 13 bases between. The germline V gene has CDR1 DFQATT and CDR2 SNEGSKA (reference sequence). CDR3 bases: TGCAGTGCTAGAGATCTCAGGGGCCTCTTCTTC. It encodes CSARDLRGLFF.

In this sample, this clonotype turned up once. Compared with germline, one end of the junction differs, possibly owing to a read error. The chain recombines TRBV20-1 with TRBJ1-5; D is ambiguous. The germline V gene encodes CDR1 DFQATT and CDR2 SNEGSKA (reference sequence). The CDR3 length is 14 residues. The CDR3 DNA reads TGCAGTGCTAGGAACGGGGATAGCAATCGGCCCCAGCATTTT. This codes for CSARNGDSNRPQHF.

In its sample, this clonotype was seen many times. The chain combines TRBV28 with TRBJ2-4; TRBD2 aligns across 14 bases. V trimming: 4 bases; J trimming: 0 bases; junction bases outside the gene matches: 8. The CDR3 has 19 amino acids. Germline V gives CDR1 MDHEN, CDR2 SYDVKM. The CDR3: CASSSGLAGGPIAKNIQYF. The DNA for the CDR3 is TGTGCCAGCAGTTCAGGACTAGCGGGAGGTCCGATAGCCAAAAACATTCAGTACTTC.

In its sample, this clonotype was seen many times. The chain has TRBV10-3 and TRBJ2-1; D is unclear. The CDR3 consists of 13 residues. The V gene's germline CDR1 is ENHRY and CDR2 SYGVKD. With 11 bases removed from V and 6 bases from J, the gap between germline ends came to 17 bases. For the CDR3, the DNA is TGTGCCGGCCGATCGGTGCCGGGCAATGAGCAGTTCTTC. Its protein is CAGRSVPGNEQFF.

This clonotype was seen ten or more times. CDR3 sequence (DNA): TGTGCCAGCAGTTGGGTAGGCGAGAGTCGGCCCAATGAGCAGTTCTTC. Translation gives CASSWVGESRPNEQFF. The chain combines TRBV12-3 or TRBV12-4 with TRBJ2-1, with D unclear. CDR3 length: 16 amino acids. V was clipped by 4 bases and J by 6 bases, with 19 bases between them.

At least ten counts were recorded for this clonotype. The gene calls are TRBV9 and TRBJ2-2; D uncertain. The ends were cut back, 0 bases at V and 0 bases at J, with 9 bases in the middle. Germline values: CDR1 SGDLS, CDR2 YYNGEE. The CDR3 sequence is 16 residues long. The DNA for the CDR3 is TGTGCCAGCAGCGTAGCTCCCAGTTCGAACACCGGGGAGCTGTTTTTT. Its protein product is CASSVAPSSNTGELFF.

This chain links TRBV7-9 with TRBJ2-7, with TRBD2 matching over 8 bases. With V trimmed by 1 base and J by 3 bases, 5 bases remained unmatched. Germline CDR1 is SEHNR and CDR2 is FQNEAQ (reference sequence). CDR3 length equals 15 residues. CDR3 sequence reads: CASSLEGSGIYEQYF. The DNA of the CDR3 is TGTGCCAGCAGCTTAGAGGGTAGCGGGATCTACGAGCAGTACTTC.

This clonotype was counted many times. The rearrangement uses TRBV6-5 and TRBJ2-1; 13 bases align to TRBD2. J gave up 7 bases and V 3 bases, and 12 bases lay outside the gene matches. This CDR3 has 18 residues. Germline loops: CDR1 MNHEY, CDR2 SVGAGI. The chain's CDR3 is CASSYLQGLAGVMNEQFF. The CDR3 nucleotides read TGTGCCAGCAGTTATTTACAAGGACTAGCGGGAGTGATGAATGAGCAGTTCTTC.

V usage is TRBV5-6 and J usage is TRBJ2-3; either TRBD1 or TRBD2 may fit D (5 bases each). The germline gives CDR1 SGHDT, CDR2 YYEEEE. Between the trimmed V and J ends, which lost 5 bases and 5 bases, there was a span of 18 bases. The CDR3 has 15 amino acids. The CDR3 region has the DNA TGTGCCAGCAGGGGCGATGGGGGAGTACGAGATACGCAGTATTTT. It yields the protein CASRGDGGVRDTQYF.

This clonotype has a count of ten or more. This chain joins TRBV6-5 and TRBJ2-3; the match to TRBD2 covers 10 bases. This CDR3 has 19 residues. The trim removed 2 bases at V and 6 bases at J, leaving 17 bases unmatched. CDR1 and CDR2 (germline): MNHEY, SVGAGI. The chain's CDR3 is CASSYLDPTLAGGWDTQYF. In DNA form, the CDR3 reads TGTGCCAGCAGTTACCTCGATCCCACTTTAGCGGGAGGTTGGGATACGCAGTATTTT.

The sample holds a few counts of this clonotype. CDR3 DNA: TGTGCCAGCAGCTTTTCGGAAAGCACCGGGGAGCTGTTTTTT. Translated, it gives CASSFSESTGELFF. The V call is TRBV7-2, the J call TRBJ2-2, with D unclear. CDR1 and CDR2 from the germline V gene are SGHTA and FQGNSA. The CDR3 covers 14 residues. The V and J ends lost 3 bases and 4 bases respectively, with 9 bases between them. The full variable domain, in which reference TRBV7-2 and TRBJ2-2 provide the parts outside the CDR3, is GAGVSQSPSNKVTEKGKDVELRCDPISGHTALYWYRQSLGQGLEFLIYFQGNSAPDKSGLPSDRFSAERTGGSVSTLTIQRTQQEDSAVYLCASSFSESTGELFFGEGSRLTVL.

This clonotype was seen repeatedly, ten times or more. The chain recombines TRBV19 with TRBJ2-7; D is undetermined. V lost 6 bases and J 5 bases, leaving 11 bases between the germline ends. The CDR3 consists of 12 residues. Germline V gene lookup returns CDR1 LNHDA and CDR2 SQIVND (reference sequence). The CDR3 coding sequence is TGTGCCAGTAGCTTTGGTCTCCACGAGCAGTACTTC. It yields the protein CASSFGLHEQYF.

This clonotype was picked up many times. This chain connects TRBV12-3 or TRBV12-4 to TRBJ2-2; D not certain. The CDR3 is made up of 16 amino acids. V was pared by 4 bases and J by 7 bases, with 19 bases between. CDR3 protein: CASSYMATLRSGELFF. The CDR3 nucleotides read TGTGCCAGCAGTTATATGGCCACCCTACGCAGCGGGGAGCTGTTTTTT.

This clonotype was seen a few times. The rearrangement uses TRBV20-1 and TRBJ1-5; no firm D call. The CDR3 loop spans 15 amino acids. The V end was cut by 3 bases, the J end by 0 bases, with 12 bases between. Germline values: CDR1 DFQATT, CDR2 SNEGSKA (reference sequence). The CDR3, as DNA: TGCAGTGCTAGGGAGCAGCTCAATAGCAATCAGCCCCAGCATTTT. Protein product: CSAREQLNSNQPQHF.

This clonotype came up many times. The V and J genes are TRBV20-1 and TRBJ2-3; 11 nucleotides align to TRBD2. With V trimmed by 5 bases and J by 3 bases, 4 bases remained unmatched. Germline CDR1 reads DFQATT; CDR2 reads SNEGSKA (reference sequence). The CDR3 totals 14 residues. The CDR3 protein is CSARPSGRTDTQYF. In DNA, the CDR3 is TGCAGTGCTCGCCCTAGCGGGAGGACAGATACGCAGTATTTT.

This clonotype has just a few counts. This chain's CDR3 is CASSRGLGNQPQHF. CDR3 DNA: TGTGCCAGCTCCCGGGGCTTGGGCAATCAGCCCCAGCATTTT. This chain uses TRBV7-9 with TRBJ1-5; perhaps TRBD1 as D (5 bases). CDR1 SEHNR and CDR2 FQNEAQ come from the germline V gene (reference sequence). V was cut by 8 bases and J by 2 bases, with 13 bases left in between. The CDR3 totals 14 residues.

In its sample, this clonotype was seen many times. The chain employs TRBV20-1 and TRBJ1-1; D might be TRBD1 (6 bases). Germline lookup yields CDR1 DFQATT and CDR2 SNEGSKA (reference sequence). This CDR3 has 12 residues. V was trimmed by 0 bases and J by 9 bases, leaving 11 bases between them. CDR3 amino acids: CSARDDGQKAFF. CDR3 in DNA: TGCAGTGCTAGAGATGACGGACAGAAAGCTTTCTTT.

This clonotype was seen only a few times. V is TRBV18 and J is TRBJ2-3, with D perhaps TRBD1 or TRBD2 (5 bases each). The V gene lost 3 bases and the J gene lost 3 bases, with 16 bases spanning the gap. The germline V gene encodes CDR1 KGHSH and CDR2 LQKENI. The CDR3 consists of 16 residues. In DNA, the CDR3 is TGTGCCAGCTCACCCCCTGGACTTTCAGGGACAGATACGCAGTATTTT. Translation: CASSPPGLSGTDTQYF.

This clonotype was found a few times. The genes are TRBV12-3 or TRBV12-4 and TRBJ1-5, with a tentative D call TRBD1 (5 bases). Deletions cut 2 bases from V and 4 bases from J, with 12 bases between. The CDR3 is 15 residues long. This CDR3 is CASSLSGGVNQPQHF. In DNA form, the CDR3 reads TGTGCCAGCAGTTTATCGGGAGGGGTAAATCAGCCCCAGCATTTT.

This clonotype was recorded at least ten times. This rearrangement joins TRBV6-5 to TRBJ2-5; D tentatively reads TRBD1 or TRBD2 (5 bases each). Deletions cut 0 bases from V and 3 bases from J, with 11 bases between. The CDR3 sequence is 15 residues long. The germline CDR1 and CDR2 sequences are MNHEY and SVGAGI. CDR3 sequence (DNA): TGTGCCAGCAGTTACTCGTATGGGGGTGAAGAGACCCAGTACTTC. This translates into CASSYSYGGEETQYF.